This T cell receptor beta chain appears in the sequencing data of a study of blood T cell repertoires in COVID-19 (TCRdb year 2020). Regarding the complete study: Samples from collaborators originated in the United States, Italy and Spain and spanned both the acute and convalescent phases of COVID-19. The material from the prospective study consisted of cDNA or gDNA derived from T cells, B-cell-depleted T cells, or PBMCs. Deeply sampled blood TCRbeta repertoires from subjects exposed to, actively infected with, or recovered from COVID-19 were included in the dataset. The repertoires were made available in a free public database intended to serve as a resource for research on the immune response to SARS-CoV-2. The samples were drawn from the first 160 participants of the ongoing ImmuneRACE study and from 1,254 subjects provided by 6 global collaborators. A de-identified subject ID, COVID-19 status, age in years and sex were almost always included in the sample metadata. Where available, HLA class I and class II types were obtained from metadata supplied by the sample provider rather than from assay-based typing. Beyond this particular receptor, the publication reports: The quantity of clinical and demographic metadata differed by source and by participant and was supplied without curation.

This clone was found a few times. Its antigen has not been determined. The record has no base qualities; no much larger clone is one base away. In Seattle, one collaborating source enrolled patients while the infection was active and tracked those patients longitudinally over the course of disease. Collaborating institutions collected whole blood in K2EDTA tubes following their own protocols. For TCRbeta analysis, collaborators shipped samples in one of three forms: frozen whole blood, isolated PBMCs, or DNA extracted from either of those sample types. CDR1 and CDR2, looked up from the germline V gene (reference sequence), are GTSNPN and SVGIG. Germline trimming: 3 bases from V, 9 bases from J; junction bases outside gene matches: 11. Taken from cysteine to phenylalanine, the CDR3 has 15 residues. The only DNA kept is the CDR3, 45 bases in frame from the first base. TCRbeta CDR3 regions were amplified from genomic DNA by means of the immunoSEQ Assay, a bias-controlled multiplex PCR. The paper's processing steps were these. Nucleated cell counts per sample were estimated from amplification of reference gene primers within the assay. Sequence reads were collapsed and filtered to measure the absolute abundance of every unique TCRbeta CDR3 rearrangement. For each sample, productive Simpson clonality was calculated by taking the square root of Simpson's diversity index across productive rearrangements. TCRdb mirrors the immuneACCESS table, restricted to in-frame sequences. Some clones are absent from its copies; in checked studies, under half trace to an unresolved V gene, and the reason for the others is unknown. For V, J and clone size, that table is used; D and trimming come from the DNA. This sample comprises around 300,000 clones, about 90% of them detected only once. The biggest ten clones account for over 5% of the sample.

The sequencing input was peripheral blood. The chain employs TRBV30 and TRBJ1-1, with 12 bases in between that match TRBD1. This sequence was found in a woman aged 45-59 years with COVID-19, enrolled during active disease. The DNA is as follows: TGTGCCTGGAGCGACCAGGGGACAGGGGGCGCTCAAGCTTTCTTT. It codes for CAWSDQGTGGAQAFF.